Each of the 8 T cell receptor beta chains below was sequenced from the same sample in a study of shared clonotypes between healthy human individuals. The naive CD8 subset, CD45RO-negative cells positively selected for CCR7, excluded terminally differentiated effector memory CD45RA+ cells. Method: immunoSEQ multiplex PCR; TCRdb's copy keeps in-frame clones and lacks some. The sample has around 2,000,000 clones, about 92% seen once. The sequenced sample consisted of naive CD8+ T cells from PBMCs. The receptors stem from a man between 18 and 29 years old in good health. Some clones in this sample may be carry-over from other donors' samples.

The V and J genes are TRBV4-3 and TRBJ2-1; perhaps TRBD1 as D (6 bases). Trimming shortened V by 2 bases and J by 6 bases, and 17 bases separated the two germline ends. Germline lookup yields CDR1 LGHNA and CDR2 YSLEER. The CDR3 runs 16 residues. CDR3 region: CASSQRFTGSANEQFF. For the CDR3, the DNA is TGCGCCAGCAGCCAACGATTTACAGGGTCGGCCAATGAGCAGTTCTTC.

The CDR3 reads CASSHAGTGALETQYF. Written as DNA, the CDR3 is TGCGCCAGCAGCCATGCCGGGACAGGGGCGTTGGAGACCCAGTACTTC. V gene TRBV4-1 combines with J gene TRBJ2-5; 10 bases map to TRBD1. The CDR3 totals 16 residues. In germline, CDR1 is MGHRA, CDR2 YSYEKL. Trimming at V came to 3 bases and at J to 5 bases, leaving 9 bases not matched to a gene.

V and J are TRBV13 and TRBJ2-7; 10 bases fit TRBD1. CDR1 is PRHDT and CDR2 is FYEKMQ in the germline V gene (reference sequence). This CDR3 is built from 14 residues. V dropped 3 bases and J dropped 7; count of bases not matched to a gene: 6. The CDR3 bases are TGTGCCAGCAGCTTGGGACAGGGGCTCCCGGAGCAGTACTTC. Translation: CASSLGQGLPEQYF.

The genes are TRBV30 and TRBJ1-6; D might be TRBD1 (5 bases). V gave up 4 bases and J gave up 0 bases, with 13 bases separating them. The germline CDR1 and CDR2 sequences are GTSNPN and SVGIG (reference sequence). The CDR3 extends over 16 amino acids. The CDR3 DNA follows: TGTGCCTGGAATTTCGAGGGGAGCTCCTATAATTCACCCCTCCACTTT. Protein: CAWNFEGSSYNSPLHF.

This chain links TRBV2 with TRBJ2-7; 14 bases align to TRBD2. V lost 6 bases and J lost 7; bases outside the gene matches: 11. Germline values: CDR1 SNHLY, CDR2 FYNNEI. The CDR3 contains 16 residues. DNA for the CDR3: TGTGCCAGCAGGCAGACTAGCGGGAGGGCCTCTAGGGAGCAGTACTTC. This sequence encodes CASRQTSGRASREQYF.

The chain joins TRBV7-9 to TRBJ2-7; D assignment may be TRBD1 or TRBD2 (5 bases each). V was pared by 5 bases and J by 4 bases, with 18 bases between. This CDR3 has 15 residues. Germline-derived CDR1 and CDR2 are SEHNR and FQNEAQ (reference sequence). The chain's CDR3 is CASSPGPNAPYEQYF. CDR3 nucleotide sequence: TGTGCCAGCAGCCCGGGGCCGAACGCCCCGTACGAGCAGTACTTC.

The chain employs TRBV7-8 and TRBJ2-7; D is unclear. V was cut by 7 bases and J by 2 bases, with 9 bases left in between. The CDR3 covers 12 residues. Germline V gene sequence: CDR1 SGHVS, CDR2 FQNEAQ. The CDR3, as DNA: TGTGCCAGCACCCCTGGGGCCTACGAGCAGTACTTC. This codes for CASTPGAYEQYF.

The V gene is TRBV5-6, the J gene TRBJ1-4, with no clear D. The germline CDR1 and CDR2 sequences are SGHDT and YYEEEE. This CDR3 is 17 amino acids long. V dropped 3 bases and J dropped 0 bases, with 15 bases sitting between them. CDR3 nucleotides: TGTGCCAGCAGCTCCCGGTGGTCGGGCCCAACTAATGAAAAACTGTTTTTT. Amino acid sequence: CASSSRWSGPTNEKLFF.